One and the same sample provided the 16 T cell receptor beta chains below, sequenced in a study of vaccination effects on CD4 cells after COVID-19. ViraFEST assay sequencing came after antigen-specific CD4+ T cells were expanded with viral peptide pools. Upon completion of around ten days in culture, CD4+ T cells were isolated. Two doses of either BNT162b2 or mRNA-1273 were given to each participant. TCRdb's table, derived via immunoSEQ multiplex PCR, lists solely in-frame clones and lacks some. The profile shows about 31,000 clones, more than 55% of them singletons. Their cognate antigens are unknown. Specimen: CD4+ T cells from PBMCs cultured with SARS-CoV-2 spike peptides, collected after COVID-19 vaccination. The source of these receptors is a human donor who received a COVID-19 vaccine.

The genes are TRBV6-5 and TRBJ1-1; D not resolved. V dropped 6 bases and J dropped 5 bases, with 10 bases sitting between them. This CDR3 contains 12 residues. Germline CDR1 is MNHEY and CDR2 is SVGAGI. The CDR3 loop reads CASSNYGTEAFF. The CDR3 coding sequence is TGTGCCAGCAGCAATTACGGGACTGAAGCTTTCTTT.

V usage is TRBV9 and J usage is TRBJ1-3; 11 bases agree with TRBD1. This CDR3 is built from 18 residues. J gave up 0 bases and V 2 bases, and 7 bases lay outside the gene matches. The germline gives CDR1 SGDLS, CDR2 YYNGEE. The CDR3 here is CASSVRTGGPYSGNTIYF. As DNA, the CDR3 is TGTGCCAGCAGCGTCCGGACAGGGGGCCCTTACTCTGGAAACACCATATATTTT.

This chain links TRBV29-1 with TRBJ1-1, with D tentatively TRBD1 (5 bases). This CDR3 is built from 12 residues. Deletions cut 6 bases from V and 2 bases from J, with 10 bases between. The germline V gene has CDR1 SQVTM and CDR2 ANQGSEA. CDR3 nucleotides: TGCAGCGTCCGGGACGGCAACACTGAAGCTTTCTTT. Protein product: CSVRDGNTEAFF.

DNA for the CDR3: TGCAGCGTTGATACCGGGACAGGGGTCGGGGAGCTGTTTTTT. It encodes CSVDTGTGVGELFF. This chain connects TRBV29-1 to TRBJ2-2, with 10 bases identical to TRBD1. The CDR3 covers 14 residues. Germline V gene sequence: CDR1 SQVTM, CDR2 ANQGSEA. V trimming: 3 bases; J trimming: 7 bases; junction bases outside the gene matches: 5.

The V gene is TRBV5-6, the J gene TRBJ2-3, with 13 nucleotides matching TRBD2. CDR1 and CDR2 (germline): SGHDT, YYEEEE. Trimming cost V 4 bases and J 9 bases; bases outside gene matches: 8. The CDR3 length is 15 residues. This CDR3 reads CASSPGTSGIETQYF. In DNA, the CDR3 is TGTGCCAGCAGCCCCGGGACTAGCGGGATCGAGACGCAGTATTTT.

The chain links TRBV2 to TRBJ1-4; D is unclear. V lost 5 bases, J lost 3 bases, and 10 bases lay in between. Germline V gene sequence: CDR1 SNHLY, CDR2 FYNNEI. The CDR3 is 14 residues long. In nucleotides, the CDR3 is TGTGCCAGCAGTATGCATTGGGCTAATGAAAAACTGTTTTTT. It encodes CASSMHWANEKLFF.

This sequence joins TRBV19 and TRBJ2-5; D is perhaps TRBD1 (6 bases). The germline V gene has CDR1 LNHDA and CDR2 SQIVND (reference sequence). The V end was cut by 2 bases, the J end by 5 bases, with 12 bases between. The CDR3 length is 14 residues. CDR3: CASSIYGTTETQYF. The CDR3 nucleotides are TGTGCCAGTAGTATATACGGGACAACGGAGACCCAGTACTTC.

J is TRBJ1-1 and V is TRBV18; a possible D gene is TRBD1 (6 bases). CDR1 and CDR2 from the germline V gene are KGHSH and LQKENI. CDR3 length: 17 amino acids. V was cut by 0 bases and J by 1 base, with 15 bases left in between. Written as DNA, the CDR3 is TGTGCCAGCTCACCACCTTTAAGTCCGACAGGGAACACTGAAGCTTTCTTT. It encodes CASSPPLSPTGNTEAFF.

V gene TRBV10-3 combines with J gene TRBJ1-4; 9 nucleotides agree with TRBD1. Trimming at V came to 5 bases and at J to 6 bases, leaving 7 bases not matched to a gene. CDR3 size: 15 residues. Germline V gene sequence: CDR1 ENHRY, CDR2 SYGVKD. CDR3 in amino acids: CAISPKGQGDEKLFF. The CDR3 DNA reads TGTGCCATCAGTCCAAAGGGACAGGGCGATGAAAAACTGTTTTTT.

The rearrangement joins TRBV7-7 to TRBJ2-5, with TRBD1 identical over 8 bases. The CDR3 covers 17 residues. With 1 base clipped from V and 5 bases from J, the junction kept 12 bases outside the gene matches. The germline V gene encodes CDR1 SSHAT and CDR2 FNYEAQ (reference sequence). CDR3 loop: CASSLEPSTGGMETQYF. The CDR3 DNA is TGTGCCAGCAGCTTAGAACCCTCCACAGGGGGTATGGAGACCCAGTACTTC.

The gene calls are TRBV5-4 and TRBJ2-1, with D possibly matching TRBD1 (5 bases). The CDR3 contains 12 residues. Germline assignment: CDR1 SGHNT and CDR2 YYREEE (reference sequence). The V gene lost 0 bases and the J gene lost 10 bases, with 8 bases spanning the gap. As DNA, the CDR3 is TGTGCCAGCAGCTTGGAGGGGCGGGAGCAGTTCTTC. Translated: CASSLEGREQFF. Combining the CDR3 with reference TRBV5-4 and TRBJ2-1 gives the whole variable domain ETGVTQSPTHLIKTRGQQVTLRCSSQSGHNTVSWYQQALGQGPQFIFQYYREEENGRGNFPPRFSGLQFPNYSSELNVNALELDDSALYLCASSLEGREQFFGPGTRLTVL.

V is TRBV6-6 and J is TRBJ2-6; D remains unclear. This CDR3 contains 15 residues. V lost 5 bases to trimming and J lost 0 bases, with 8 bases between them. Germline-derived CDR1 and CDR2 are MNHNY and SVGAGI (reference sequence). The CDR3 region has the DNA TGTGCCAGCAGTATGTCTAGCTCTGGGGCCAACGTCCTGACTTTC. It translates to CASSMSSSGANVLTF.

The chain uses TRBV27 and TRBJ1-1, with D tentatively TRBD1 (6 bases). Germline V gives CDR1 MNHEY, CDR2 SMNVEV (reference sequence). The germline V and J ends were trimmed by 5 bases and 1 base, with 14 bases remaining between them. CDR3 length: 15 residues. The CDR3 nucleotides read TGTGCCAGCAGTGCAGGGGCCCTGGGGAACACTGAAGCTTTCTTT. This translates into CASSAGALGNTEAFF.

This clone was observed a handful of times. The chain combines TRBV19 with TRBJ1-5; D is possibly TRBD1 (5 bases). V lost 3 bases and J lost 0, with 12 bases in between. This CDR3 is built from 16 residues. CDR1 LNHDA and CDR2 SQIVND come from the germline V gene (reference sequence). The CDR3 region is CASSMYGGNSNQPQHF. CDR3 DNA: TGTGCCAGTAGTATGTACGGGGGGAATAGCAATCAGCCCCAGCATTTT.

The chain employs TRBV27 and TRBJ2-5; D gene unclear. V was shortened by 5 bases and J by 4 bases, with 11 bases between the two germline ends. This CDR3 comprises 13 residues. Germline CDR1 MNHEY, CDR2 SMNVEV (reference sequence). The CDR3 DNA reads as TGTGCCAGCAGTCCGACATTCCGAGAGACCCAGTACTTC. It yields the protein CASSPTFRETQYF.

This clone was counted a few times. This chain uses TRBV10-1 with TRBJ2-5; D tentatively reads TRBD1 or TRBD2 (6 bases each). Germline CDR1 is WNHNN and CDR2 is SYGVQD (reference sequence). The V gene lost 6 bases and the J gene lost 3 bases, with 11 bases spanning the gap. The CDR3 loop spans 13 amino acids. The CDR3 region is CASSGGREETQYF. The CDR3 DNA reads TGCGCCAGCAGCGGGGGCAGGGAAGAGACCCAGTACTTC.